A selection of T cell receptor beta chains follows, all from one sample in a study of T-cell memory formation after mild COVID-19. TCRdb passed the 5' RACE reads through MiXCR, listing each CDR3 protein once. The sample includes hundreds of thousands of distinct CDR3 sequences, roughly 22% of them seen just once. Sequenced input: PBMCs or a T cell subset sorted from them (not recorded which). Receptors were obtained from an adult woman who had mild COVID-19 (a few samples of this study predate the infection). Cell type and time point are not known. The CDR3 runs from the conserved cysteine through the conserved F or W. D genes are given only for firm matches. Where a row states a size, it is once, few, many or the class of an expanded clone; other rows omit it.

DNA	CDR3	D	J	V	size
TGTGCCAGCAGTTTCGGGGACGGGGAAGTCGACGAGCAGTACTTC	CASSFGDGEVDEQYF	NA	TRBJ2-7	TRBV28	NA
TGTGCCAGCAGCCATCTAGGCGAGCCGTACACTGAAGCTTTCTTT	CASSHLGEPYTEAFF	NA	TRBJ1-1	TRBV14	NA
TGTGCCAGCAGCCAAGCTAGCGGGAGGGCCGGGGAGCTGTTTTTT	CASSQASGRAGELFF	TRBD2	TRBJ2-2	TRBV3-1	few
TGCAGCGTCCCCGGGGGATCAGGGAGGGATACGCAGTATTTT	CSVPGGSGRDTQYF	NA	TRBJ2-3	TRBV29-1	NA
TGTGCCAGCCTTTCAAGACAGGGGTTCGATGAGCAGTTCTTC	CASLSRQGFDEQFF	TRBD1	TRBJ2-1	TRBV7-9	few
TGTGCCAGCAGCTTCCCGGGACTAGCGGGGGGTGAGCAGTTCTTC	CASSFPGLAGGEQFF	TRBD2	TRBJ2-1	TRBV7-9	many
TGCAGTGGGAGAAGGGACATGCGGGCCAACGAGCAGTACTTC	CSGRRDMRANEQYF	NA	TRBJ2-7	TRBV20-1	few
TGCAGCGTTGAAGTAGGGATCCCTAATACAGATACGCAGTATTTT	CSVEVGIPNTDTQYF	NA	TRBJ2-3	TRBV29-1	few
TGTGCCAGCAGCTCGGGGACAGGCCTGAGTGAGCAGTACTTC	CASSSGTGLSEQYF	TRBD1	TRBJ2-7	TRBV7-9	NA
TGTGCCAGCAGCCGTTTCCGGCTGTGGGAGGCCAAAAACATTCAGTACTTC	CASSRFRLWEAKNIQYF	NA	TRBJ2-4	TRBV7-9	NA
TGTGCCAGCAGTTTCTGGGGTGGGCAGTTCTTC	CASSFWGGQFF	NA	TRBJ2-1	TRBV27	few
TGTGCCAGCGATCCAGGCCCTAACTATGGCTACACCTTC	CASDPGPNYGYTF	NA	TRBJ1-2	TRBV11-2	NA
TGTGCCAGCACCCTTGGGCGGACCCTCCGGACAGATACGCAGTATTTT	CASTLGRTLRTDTQYF	NA	TRBJ2-3	TRBV7-9	NA
TGCGCCAGCAGCCTAAGTGACCCGACGGGTCAGCCCCAGCATTTT	CASSLSDPTGQPQHF	NA	TRBJ1-5	TRBV5-1	few
TGTGCCAGCAGGGCCGGGACAGGGGGTATGAACACTGAAGCTTTCTTT	CASRAGTGGMNTEAFF	TRBD1	TRBJ1-1	TRBV7-9	NA
TGTGCCAGCAGCTTTAGGCCACAGGGGGCTGGAAACACCATATATTTT	CASSFRPQGAGNTIYF	TRBD1	TRBJ1-3	TRBV13	few
TGTGCCAGCAGTTACTCCCTAGCGGGAGGCAACGAGCAGTTCTTC	CASSYSLAGGNEQFF	TRBD2	TRBJ2-1	TRBV6-2/TRBV6-3	few
TGTGCCAGCAGCCCGACTAGCGGGGGCGCTCAAGGGGGGACCCAGTACTTC	CASSPTSGGAQGGTQYF	TRBD2	TRBJ2-5	TRBV7-3	NA